Following are 15 T cell receptor beta chains from one sample sequenced in a study of T cell responses to AZD1222 COVID-19 vaccine. Profiling relied on immunoSEQ multiplex PCR, and the TCRdb table lists in-frame clones only, not all of them. The sample lists 200,000 to 250,000 clones; more than 85% were seen once. The sequenced sample was peripheral blood, obtained on day 0 of MenACWY control vaccination. These receptors were obtained from an adult in good health.

The chain recombines TRBV6-1 with TRBJ2-7; 14 bases are a match to TRBD2. V lost 0 bases and J lost 3; bases outside the gene matches: 4. The CDR3 length is 17 residues. Germline loops: CDR1 MNHNS, CDR2 SASEGT. The CDR3 DNA reads TGTGCCAGCAGTGAAGCCTCCGGGACTAGCGGGGGCTACGAGCAGTACTTC. Translating it yields CASSEASGTSGGYEQYF.

The chain is built from TRBV13 and TRBJ2-7; 8 positions agree with TRBD2. V gave up 6 bases and J gave up 6 bases; unmatched junction bases: 10. CDR3 length: 14 residues. Germline lookup yields CDR1 PRHDT and CDR2 FYEKMQ (reference sequence). The CDR3 sequence: CASRRRGAKGEQYF. The CDR3 DNA reads TGTGCCAGCAGACGGCGGGGGGCGAAAGGCGAGCAGTACTTC.

The chain recombines TRBV19 with TRBJ1-2; 12 bases agree with TRBD1. The ends lost 5 bases at V and 3 bases at J; junction bases unmatched: 4. The germline V gene has CDR1 LNHDA and CDR2 SQIVND (reference sequence). This CDR3 is built from 15 residues. This CDR3 reads CASSSGTGGYYGYTF. The CDR3 DNA sequence: TGTGCCAGTAGTTCCGGGACAGGGGGCTACTATGGCTACACCTTC.

The chain uses TRBV18 and TRBJ1-2; the D gene is possibly TRBD1 (5 bases). This CDR3 is built from 14 residues. Germline V gene sequence: CDR1 KGHSH, CDR2 LQKENI. Trimming removed 0 bases from V and 4 bases from J, with 9 bases in between. The CDR3 loop reads CASSPPNRLYGYTF. The DNA of the CDR3 is TGTGCCAGCTCACCACCGAACAGGCTCTATGGCTACACCTTC. The full variable domain, rest sourced from reference TRBV18 and TRBJ1-2, is NAGVMQNPRHLVRRRGQEARLRCSPMKGHSHVYWYRQLPEEGLKFMVYLQKENIIDESGMPKERFSAEFPKEGPSILRIQQVVRGDSAAYFCASSPPNRLYGYTFGSGTRLTVV.

The chain recombines TRBV7-2 with TRBJ2-7; D is possibly TRBD2 (6 bases). Germline CDR1 and CDR2: SGHTA and FQGNSA. This CDR3 spans 14 amino acids. V lost 6 bases to trimming and J lost 7 bases, with 19 bases between them. CDR3 region: CASRHVGGSEEQYF. Here the CDR3 DNA reads TGTGCCAGCAGACACGTCGGAGGGTCTGAGGAGCAGTACTTC.

This clone is a singleton in its sample. V is TRBV7-9 and J is TRBJ2-7, with 10 nucleotides matching TRBD1. After removal of 5 bases from V and 4 bases from J, the junction contained 5 bases not matched to a gene. Looked up from germline, CDR1 is SEHNR and CDR2 is FQNEAQ (reference sequence). The CDR3 is 14 residues long. CDR3 region: CASSRDRGQYEQYF. The CDR3 nucleotides are TGTGCCAGCAGCCGAGACAGGGGGCAGTACGAGCAGTACTTC.

This chain uses TRBV29-1 with TRBJ2-5; TRBD1 matches 8 bases. Germline V gene sequence: CDR1 SQVTM, CDR2 ANQGSEA. This CDR3 region has 13 residues. J gave up 5 bases and V 6 bases, and 8 bases lay outside the gene matches. In DNA form, the CDR3 reads TGCAGCGTCCCGGACAGGGCGAGGGAGACCCAGTACTTC. Translating gives CSVPDRARETQYF.

To note about this clone: This same CDR3 is encoded by further DNA sequences in the sample. The chain combines TRBV28 with TRBJ1-5; D remains ambiguous. Trimming removed 5 bases at V and 2 bases at J, with 7 bases between. CDR1 and CDR2 from the germline V gene are MDHEN and SYDVKM. The CDR3 loop spans 13 amino acids. DNA for the CDR3: TGTGCCAGCAGTAGGCAGGGCAATCAGCCCCAGCATTTT. Its translation is CASSRQGNQPQHF. Together with reference TRBV28 and TRBJ1-5, the CDR3 gives the full variable domain: DVKVTQSSRYLVKRTGEKVFLECVQDMDHENMFWYRQDPGLGLRLIYFSYDVKMKEKGDIPEGYSVSREKKERFSLILESASTNQTSMYLCASSRQGNQPQHFGDGTRLSIL.

The gene calls are TRBV7-8 and TRBJ2-1; 7 nucleotides match TRBD2. CDR3 length equals 16 residues. The junction had 3 bases not matched to a gene; V was cut back by 1 base and J by 0 bases. Germline CDR1 and CDR2: SGHVS and FQNEAQ. The DNA of the CDR3 is TGTGCCAGCAGCTTAGACGGCGGGAGCTCCTACAATGAGCAGTTCTTC. Protein: CASSLDGGSSYNEQFF.

The rearrangement uses TRBV6-2 or TRBV6-3 and TRBJ2-3; 7 nucleotides agree with TRBD1. Germline CDR1 reads MNHEY; CDR2 reads SVGEGT. The ends lost 5 bases at V and 1 base at J; junction bases unmatched: 0. The CDR3 is 13 amino acids. The CDR3 DNA follows: TGTGCCAGCAGTGGACAGGGCACAGATACGCAGTATTTT. It yields the protein CASSGQGTDTQYF.

The gene calls are TRBV2 and TRBJ1-1; 7 nucleotides agree with TRBD1. The CDR3 contains 13 residues. The V gene end was trimmed by 5 bases and the J gene end by 1 base; junction bases not matched to a gene: 1. Germline V gives CDR1 SNHLY, CDR2 FYNNEI. This CDR3 reads CASSTGANTEAFF. CDR3 DNA sequence: TGTGCCAGCAGTACAGGGGCGAACACTGAAGCTTTCTTT.

The chain employs TRBV7-2 and TRBJ1-2, with D unclear. This CDR3 has 14 residues. CDR1 is SGHTA, CDR2 FQGNSA, per germline. V shed 1 base and J shed 4 bases, with 10 bases lying between them. The CDR3 DNA sequence: TGTGCCAGCAGCTTAGACCGGCATCTCTATGGCTACACCTTC. Protein: CASSLDRHLYGYTF.

J is TRBJ1-3 and V is TRBV21-1. TRBV21-1 is termed a pseudogene. The CDR3 covers 17 residues. The CDR3 DNA reads TGTGCCAGCAGCAAAGTACGGGGGTCCGTCGGCGGAAACACCATATATTTT. Protein sequence: CASSKVRGSVGGNTIYF.

The table lists this clone with a count of one. This chain uses TRBV27 with TRBJ1-2; no reliable D call. This CDR3 spans 13 amino acids. Trimming cost V 2 bases and J 3 bases, with 7 bases left between them. The germline V gene has CDR1 MNHEY and CDR2 SMNVEV (reference sequence). CDR3 sequence (DNA): TGTGCCAGCAGTTTACTGTATGACTATGGCTACACCTTC. Its translation: CASSLLYDYGYTF.

This clone came up a few times. The V call is TRBV12-3 or TRBV12-4, the J call TRBJ1-1; D gene uncertain. V gave up 6 bases and J gave up 3 bases, with 5 bases separating them. The CDR3 loop spans 11 amino acids. Written as DNA, the CDR3 is TGTGCCAGCAGCAAAGACACTGAAGCTTTCTTT. Protein product: CASSKDTEAFF.